Listed below are T cell receptor beta chains from one sample, sequenced in a study of radiotherapy plus CTLA-4 blockade in lung cancer. Using immunoSEQ multiplex PCR, the repertoire was profiled, and TCRdb retains in-frame clones only, with some absent. The sample holds 90,000 or so clones, under 90% seen once. The sequencing here drew on peripheral blood, taken from a patient treated with radiotherapy plus ipilimumab. The receptors were sampled from a human donor with non-small cell lung cancer who had stable disease on radiotherapy plus ipilimumab. The CDR3 runs from the conserved cysteine through the conserved F or W. Fields, in order: V gene, J gene, clone size, D gene, CDR3 DNA, CDR3 protein. D genes are given only for firm matches. Clone size is shown for a subset of rows, as once, few, many or a class of expanded clone.

TRBV11-2	TRBJ1-1	.	TRBD1	TGTGCCAGCAGCTTACGGACAGGCGAGAACACTGAAGCTTTCTTT	CASSLRTGENTEAFF
TRBV7-9	TRBJ1-5	.	.	TGTGCCAGCAGCTTTGACGGAGGGAGCAATCAGCCCCAGCATTTT	CASSFDGGSNQPQHF
TRBV5-5	TRBJ1-3	.	.	TGTGCCAGCAGCTTGGGCCTCTCCGGGTCAGGAAACACCATATATTTT	CASSLGLSGSGNTIYF
TRBV6-5	TRBJ2-7	.	TRBD1	TGTGCCAGCAGCAGACAGGGATCCTACGAGCAGTACTTC	CASSRQGSYEQYF
TRBV18	TRBJ1-3	.	.	TGTGCCAGCTCACCGACTGGGGTCTCAAGAACCCCTGGAAACACCATATATTTT	CASSPTGVSRTPGNTIYF
TRBV7-3	TRBJ1-3	.	.	TGTGCCAGCAGCTCGTCTCCCGGAAACACCATATATTTT	CASSSSPGNTIYF
TRBV5-1	TRBJ2-3	.	TRBD2	TGCGCCAGCAGCTTAACTAGCGGGACCACAGATACGCAGTATTTT	CASSLTSGTTDTQYF
TRBV6-1	TRBJ1-5	once	.	TGTGCCAGCAGTGTCAGCGAGGGAAACAAGCCCCAGCATTTT	CASSVSEGNKPQHF
TRBV10-1	TRBJ1-1	.	TRBD1	TGCGCCAGCAGGATGAACAGGGGAACTGAAGCTTTCTTT	CASRMNRGTEAFF
TRBV5-4	TRBJ1-3	.	.	TGTGCCAGCAGCTTGGGGCGAGGGGTGGACACCATATATTTT	CASSLGRGVDTIYF
TRBV18	TRBJ2-1	.	.	TGTGCCAGCTCCCACGACAGGGACTCTTACAATGAGCAGTTCTTC	CASSHDRDSYNEQFF
TRBV7-3	TRBJ1-2	.	.	TGTGCCAGCAGCTTGTATAACAGGGACTATGGCTACACCTTC	CASSLYNRDYGYTF
TRBV10-1	TRBJ1-1	.	.	TGCGCCATTTGGGCAGAGGTCAAGAACACTGAAGCTTTCTTT	CAIWAEVKNTEAFF
TRBV9	TRBJ1-3	once	TRBD1	TGTGCCAGCGATCCCGGGACAGGGGGCTTCGGAAACACCATATATTTT	CASDPGTGGFGNTIYF
TRBV6-5	TRBJ2-3	.	.	TGTGCCAGCAGTAGTCCCAGGGGTCGGTCAGATACGCAGTATTTT	CASSSPRGRSDTQYF
TRBV30	TRBJ1-6	.	TRBD1	TGTGCCTGGAGTGTATATAAGGGGGCTTGGTCACCCCTCCACTTT	CAWSVYKGAWSPLHF
TRBV9	TRBJ2-3	once	TRBD2	TGTGCCAGCAGCGTGCGGGGGAACACAGATACGCAGTATTTT	CASSVRGNTDTQYF
TRBV7-2	TRBJ2-5	.	.	TGTGCCAGCAGCTTAGTGGCCACAGGTATCCAAGAGACCCAGTACTTC	CASSLVATGIQETQYF
TRBV30	TRBJ1-6	few	TRBD1	TGTGCCTGGGGGGGGACAGGGGGTTCACCCCTCCACTTT	CAWGGTGGSPLHF
TRBV7-3	TRBJ2-3	.	.	TGTGCCAGCAGTTCTTACGTGGCAGATACGCAGTATTTT	CASSSYVADTQYF